This paragraph covers one T cell receptor beta chain sequence. Its antigen is unidentified. This record comes from a study of CD8 T cells in Susac syndrome. Findings of the study overall: The authors acknowledged that their TCR sequencing and HLA analysis involved a relatively small number of individuals.

The CDR3 is made up of 16 amino acids. V lost 3 bases, J lost 4 bases, and 12 bases stayed unmatched. The germline V gene has CDR1 SGHTA and CDR2 FQGNSA. cDNA came from around 0.5 to 1 ug RNA primed by random hexamers. The immunoSEQ assay covered 54 Vbeta and 13 Jbeta segments for CDR3. TCRdb recomputed calls from the immunoSEQ multiplex PCR reads with MiXCR, one row per CDR3 protein. This sample has a few hundred thousand distinct CDR3 sequences; 95% occur once, and the top ten carry 0.075% to 0.095%. The V call is TRBV7-2, the J call TRBJ2-7; 7 nucleotides agree with TRBD2. This TCR came from a human donor with multiple sclerosis. Sequenced sample: CD4+ T cells from PBMCs. The CDR3 DNA reads as TGTGCCAGCAGCTTTGGGACCGGGACTACCACATACGAGCAGTACTTC. Its translation: CASSFGTGTTTYEQYF.